Detailed here is one T cell receptor (beta chain). Its antigen is as yet unknown. V was clipped by 2 bases and J by 3 bases, with 13 bases between them. This CDR3 region has 15 residues. The V gene's germline CDR1 is SGDLS and CDR2 YYNGEE. Healthy bone marrow donors made up the donor group. These data come from a study of cytomegalovirus exposure and HLA in healthy donors. General observations from the study: With DRB1 most and HLA-C fewest, TCR association rates differed between HLA loci in a later analysis. Diagnosis of cytomegalovirus status made by the classifier reportedly showed high specificity and sensitivity.

Use of 60 Vbeta and 13 Jbeta primers characterized the PCR. Some clones are missing from TCRdb's copy, which holds only in-frame ones; the method was immunoSEQ multiplex PCR. The repertoire holds 100,000 to 150,000 clones, around 71% seen once, with approximately 2.6% in the top ten. This chain joins TRBV9 and TRBJ2-3, with TRBD1 as a possible D gene (8 bases). The clonotype comes from a woman aged 60-75 years in good health and CMV-seropositive. The sample comprised PBMCs. CDR3 region: CASSVHRGGTDTQYF. The CDR3 DNA is TGTGCCAGCAGCGTCCACAGGGGGGGTACAGATACGCAGTATTTT.